This TCR beta chain was obtained from a study of cytomegalovirus exposure and HLA in healthy donors. V was trimmed by 3 bases and J by 5 bases, leaving 23 bases between them. This CDR3 is built from 17 residues. Germline V gene data show CDR1 as SGDLS and CDR2 as YYNGEE. Vbeta (60) and Jbeta (13) primers were used in the PCR. Using immunoSEQ multiplex PCR, the repertoire was profiled, and TCRdb retains in-frame clones only, with some absent. Among 150,000 to 200,000 clones listed, 60% to 80% were seen once. The V and J genes are TRBV9 and TRBJ2-5; possibly TRBD2 for D (6 bases). Material: PBMCs. The TCR sequence derives from a man aged 55 to 70 in good health and CMV-seronegative. The CDR3 protein is CASSAQSTIGLAETQYF. The CDR3 region has the DNA TGTGCCAGCAGCGCCCAATCTACTATCGGGCTAGCGGAGACCCAGTACTTC.